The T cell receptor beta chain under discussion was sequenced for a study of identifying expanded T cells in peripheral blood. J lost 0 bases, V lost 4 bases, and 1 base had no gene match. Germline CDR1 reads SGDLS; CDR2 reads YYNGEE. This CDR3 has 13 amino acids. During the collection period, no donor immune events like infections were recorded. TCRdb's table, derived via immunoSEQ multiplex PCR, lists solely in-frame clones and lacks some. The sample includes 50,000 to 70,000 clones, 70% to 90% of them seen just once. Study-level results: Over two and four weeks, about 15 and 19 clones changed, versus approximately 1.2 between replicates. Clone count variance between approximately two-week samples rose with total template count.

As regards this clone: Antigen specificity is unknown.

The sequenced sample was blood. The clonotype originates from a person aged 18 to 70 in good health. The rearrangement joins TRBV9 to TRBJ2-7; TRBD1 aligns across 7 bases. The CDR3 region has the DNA TGTGCCAGCAGCCACAGGGGCTCCTACGAGCAGTACTTC. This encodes CASSHRGSYEQYF.